This paragraph covers one T cell receptor beta chain sequence. This clonotype was seen repeatedly, ten times or more. Its antigen is unknown. No much larger clone exists at a distance of one base, and base qualities are not known. This specimen's time point label, interpreted: pre-sensitization, week 0. The treatment or condition label here, explained by the study, means: therapeutic diphenylcyclopropenone sensitization with weekly scalp DPC. Blood at each patch-test visit was drawn before the patch test was applied. Eligible patients were aged 18 to 70, diagnosed with alopecia, deemed suitable for DPC therapy, and excluded if pregnant. Total RNA was extracted from unfractionated whole blood collected in Tempus Blood RNA tubes. The data originate from a study of human T cells and chemical hapten exposure (dated by TCRdb to about 2021). A note on the overall study: For sensitization, 2% DPC in acetone was applied to a roughly 2 cm by roughly 2 cm area of upper inner arm skin. Weekly therapeutic DPC doses were additionally applied to the scalp of patients throughout the roughly 24-week study period. Patch testing was done on the upper back using Finn chambers containing 0.01% DPC, and results were scored after 6 days according to International Contact Dermatitis Research Group standards. Most of the patients in the cohort were female, and the cohort covered alopecia areata with under or over 50% scalp involvement, alopecia totalis and alopecia universalis. Libraries were pooled for sequencing, and per-sample TCR yields varied mainly because of small differences in library volumes within the pool. In alopecia patients, the study followed how the peripheral blood TCR repertoire changed in vivo over primary and secondary sensitization to diphenylcyclopropenone (DPC), a hapten. Blood samples were taken from patients before sensitization (week 0) and at 2, 6 and about 24 weeks after DPC sensitization. For TCR sequencing, blood came from 25 to 35 alopecia patients at anywhere from one to four time points (pre-sensitization, 2, 6 and 24 weeks).

Library generation was performed with RACE. TCRdb shows the sequencer as NextSeq 500. During library preparation, unique molecular identifiers were attached to individual cDNA molecules so that TCRs could be counted in a quantitative, reproducible way. Both TCR alpha and TCR beta chains were sequenced from each blood RNA sample. The authors processed their data as follows. Samples had a median of about 96,000 TCRs, with a range from about 23,224 to 750,000. V, J and CDR3 annotation of the TCR reads was performed with the Decombinator software suite. For PS versus PT1 abundance plots, all samples were subsampled to the same number of TCRs (28,000). Expanded TCRs were defined as absent before sensitization and observed at least eight times at the 2-week time point. TCRdb handled the public reads itself, with Q25 trimming in fastp and clone calling in MiXCR, and kept productive beta chains. Each CDR3 protein appears once, grouped with its most common genes and DNA. These V and J calls derive from TCRdb rather than the authors' analysis. A total of approximately 90,000 distinct CDR3 sequences appear in this sample, 8.5% to 9% of them only once. The ten largest clones add up to 2% to 3% of the sample.

At the junction V is shortened by 3 bases and J by 3 bases, with 18 bases in between. The CDR3 holds 16 amino acids from the cysteine to the phenylalanine. The sequence is cut down to CDR3 DNA, 48 bases in frame from base 1. General findings and caveats noted by the study authors: The number of PT1 expanded TCRs positively correlated with patch test score, significant at thresholds 8, 16 and 32 but not 4. Significantly more large CDR3 similarity clusters were formed by expanded TCRs than by pre-sensitization or healthy control sets, consistent with antigen-driven responses. No change with DPC sensitization was found in the number of TCRs above 1 in 1000 frequency, and no evidence of global repertoire structure alterations was found. After repeated subsampling, changes were observed in the strength of the expansion versus patch-test correlation and in the threshold at which the correlation became significant. Alopecia, a presumed autoimmune disease, was present in all patients, so the immune response of the patients might differ from that of healthy individuals.

This sequence originates from a middle-aged man with alopecia areata. Some clones in this sample may be carry-over from other donors' samples. Source: whole blood, taken in connection with sensitization to the hapten diphenylcyclopropenone (DPC). The rearranged segments are TRBV23-1 and TRBJ2-7; TRBD1 is perhaps the D gene, given 5 matching bases. TRBV23-1 has ORF status, its function being uncertain. CDR3 loop: CASSQKQAVGVYEQYF. The DNA is as follows: TGCGCCAGCAGTCAGAAACAGGCAGTTGGGGTCTACGAGCAGTACTTC.